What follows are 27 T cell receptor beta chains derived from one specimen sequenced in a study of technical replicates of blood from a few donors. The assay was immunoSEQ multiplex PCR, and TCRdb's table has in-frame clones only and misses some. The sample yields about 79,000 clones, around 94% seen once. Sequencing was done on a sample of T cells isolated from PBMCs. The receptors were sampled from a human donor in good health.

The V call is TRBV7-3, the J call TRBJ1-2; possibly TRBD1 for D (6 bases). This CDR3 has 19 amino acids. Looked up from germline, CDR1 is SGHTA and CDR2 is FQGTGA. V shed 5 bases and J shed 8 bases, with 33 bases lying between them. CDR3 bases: TGTGCCAGCAGCCTGAGACTTTCAGGGGCGCCTTTATCACTAATAGGCTACACCTTC. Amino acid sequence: CASSLRLSGAPLSLIGYTF.

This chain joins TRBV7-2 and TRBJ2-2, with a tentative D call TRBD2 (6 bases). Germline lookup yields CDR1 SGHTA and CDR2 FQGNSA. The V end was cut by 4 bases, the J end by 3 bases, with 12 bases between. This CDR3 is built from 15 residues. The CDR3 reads CASSSRERDTGELFF. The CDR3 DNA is TGTGCCAGCAGCTCCCGGGAGAGAGACACCGGGGAGCTGTTTTTT.

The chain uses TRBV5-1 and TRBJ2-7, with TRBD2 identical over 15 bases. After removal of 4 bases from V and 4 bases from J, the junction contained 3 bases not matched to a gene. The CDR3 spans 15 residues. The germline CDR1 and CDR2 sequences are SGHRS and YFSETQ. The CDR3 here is CASSLGTSGGYEQYF. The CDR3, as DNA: TGCGCCAGCAGCCTAGGGACTAGCGGGGGGTACGAGCAGTACTTC.

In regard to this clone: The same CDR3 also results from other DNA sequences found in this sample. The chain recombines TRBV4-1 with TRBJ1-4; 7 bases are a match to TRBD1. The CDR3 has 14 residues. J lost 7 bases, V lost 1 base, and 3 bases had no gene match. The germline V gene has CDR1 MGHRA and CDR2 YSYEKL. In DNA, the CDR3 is TGCGCCAGCAGCCAAGGACAGGGAGGTGAAAAACTGTTTTTT. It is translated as CASSQGQGGEKLFF.

The CDR3 region has the DNA TGTGCCAGCAGCTTAGGGGCTACGCAGTATTTT. Encoded protein: CASSLGATQYF. The chain is built from TRBV7-8 and TRBJ2-3; D unclear. Trimming pared 1 base from V and 8 bases from J, leaving 4 bases between. Germline CDR1 SGHVS, CDR2 FQNEAQ. The CDR3 has 11 amino acids.

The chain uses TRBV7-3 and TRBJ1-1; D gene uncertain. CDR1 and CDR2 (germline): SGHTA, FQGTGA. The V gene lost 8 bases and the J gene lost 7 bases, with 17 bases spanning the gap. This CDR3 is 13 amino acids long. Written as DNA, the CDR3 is TGTGCCAGCGGCCCTGGCACGGCGGATGAAGCTTTCTTT. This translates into CASGPGTADEAFF.

As DNA, the CDR3 is TGTGCCAGCGGGGGACAACAGGGGATAAGTGAAAAACTGTTTTTT. As protein: CASGGQQGISEKLFF. V and J are TRBV28 and TRBJ1-4; TRBD1 agrees at 7 bases. The junction had 13 bases not matched to a gene; V was cut back by 8 bases and J by 7 bases. Germline CDR1 and CDR2: MDHEN and SYDVKM. This CDR3 is built from 15 residues. Full variable domain (rest looked up from reference TRBV28 and TRBJ1-4): DVKVTQSSRYLVKRTGEKVFLECVQDMDHENMFWYRQDPGLGLRLIYFSYDVKMKEKGDIPEGYSVSREKKERFSLILESASTNQTSMYLCASGGQQGISEKLFFGSGTQLSVL.

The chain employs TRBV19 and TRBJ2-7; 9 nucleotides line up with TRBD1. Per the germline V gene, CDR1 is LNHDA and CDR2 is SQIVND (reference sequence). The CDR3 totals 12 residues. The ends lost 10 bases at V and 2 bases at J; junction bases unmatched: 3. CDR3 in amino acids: CATRQGAYEQYF. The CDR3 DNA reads TGTGCCACAAGACAGGGGGCCTACGAGCAGTACTTC.

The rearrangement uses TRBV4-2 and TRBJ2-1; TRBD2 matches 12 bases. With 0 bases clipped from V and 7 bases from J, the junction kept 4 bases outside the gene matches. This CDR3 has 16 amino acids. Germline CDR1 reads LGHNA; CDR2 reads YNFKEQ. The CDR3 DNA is TGTGCCAGCAGCCAAGATCCTAGCGGGAGGGAGAATGAGCAGTTCTTC. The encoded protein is CASSQDPSGRENEQFF.

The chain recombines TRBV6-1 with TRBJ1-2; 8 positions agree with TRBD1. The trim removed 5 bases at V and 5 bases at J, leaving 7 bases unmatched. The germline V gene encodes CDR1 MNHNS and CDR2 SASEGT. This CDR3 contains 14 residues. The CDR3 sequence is CASSSRTGMYGYTF. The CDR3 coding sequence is TGTGCCAGCAGTAGCCGGACAGGGATGTATGGCTACACCTTC.

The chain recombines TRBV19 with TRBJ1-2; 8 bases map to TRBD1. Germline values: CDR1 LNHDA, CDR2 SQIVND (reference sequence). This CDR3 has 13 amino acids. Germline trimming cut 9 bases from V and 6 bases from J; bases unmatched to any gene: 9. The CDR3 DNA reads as TGTGCCAGCGTAGTATCAGGGGGCGATGGCTACACCTTC. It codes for CASVVSGGDGYTF.

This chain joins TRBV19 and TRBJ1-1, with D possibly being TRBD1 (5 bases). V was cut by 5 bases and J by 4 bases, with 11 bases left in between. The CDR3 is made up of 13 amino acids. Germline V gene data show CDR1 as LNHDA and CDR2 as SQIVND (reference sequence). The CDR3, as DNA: TGTGCCAGTAGTGCTCAGGGAGGCACTGAAGCTTTCTTT. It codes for CASSAQGGTEAFF.

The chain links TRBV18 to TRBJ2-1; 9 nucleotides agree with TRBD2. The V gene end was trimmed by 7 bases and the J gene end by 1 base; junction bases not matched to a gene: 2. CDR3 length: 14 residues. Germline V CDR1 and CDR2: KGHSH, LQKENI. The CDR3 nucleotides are TGTGCCAGCTTTAGCGGGGGTTCCTACAATGAGCAGTTCTTC. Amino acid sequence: CASFSGGSYNEQFF.

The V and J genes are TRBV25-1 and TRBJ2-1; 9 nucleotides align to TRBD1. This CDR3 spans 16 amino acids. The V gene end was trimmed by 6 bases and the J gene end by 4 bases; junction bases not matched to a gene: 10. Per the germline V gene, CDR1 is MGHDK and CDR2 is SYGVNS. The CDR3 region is CASSPPGQGFYNEQFF. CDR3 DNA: TGTGCCAGCAGCCCTCCGGGACAGGGATTTTACAATGAGCAGTTCTTC.

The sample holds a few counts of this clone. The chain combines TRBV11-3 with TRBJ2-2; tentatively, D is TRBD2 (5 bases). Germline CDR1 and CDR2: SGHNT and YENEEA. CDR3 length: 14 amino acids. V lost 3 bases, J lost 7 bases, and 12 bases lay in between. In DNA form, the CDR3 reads TGTGCCAGCAGCTTGTTCGGGGATGGCGGGGAGCTGTTTTTT. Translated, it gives CASSLFGDGGELFF.

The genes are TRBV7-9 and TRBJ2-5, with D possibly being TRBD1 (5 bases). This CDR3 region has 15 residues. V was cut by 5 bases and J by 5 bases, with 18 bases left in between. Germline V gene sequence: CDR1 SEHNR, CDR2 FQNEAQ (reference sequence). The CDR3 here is CASSTSGSTRETQYF. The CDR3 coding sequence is TGTGCCAGCAGCACCTCAGGGTCCACGCGGGAGACCCAGTACTTC.

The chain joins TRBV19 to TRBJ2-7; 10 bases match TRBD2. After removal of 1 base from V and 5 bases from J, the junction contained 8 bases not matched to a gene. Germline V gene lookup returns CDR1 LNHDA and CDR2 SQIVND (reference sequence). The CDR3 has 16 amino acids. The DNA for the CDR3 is TGTGCCAGTAGTATAGCGTCTAGCGGGAGCACGAACGAGCAGTACTTC. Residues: CASSIASSGSTNEQYF.

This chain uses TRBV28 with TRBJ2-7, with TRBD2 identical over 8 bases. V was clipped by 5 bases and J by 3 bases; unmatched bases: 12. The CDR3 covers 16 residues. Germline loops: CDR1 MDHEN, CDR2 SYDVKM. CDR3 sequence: CASSADSGLVFYEQYF. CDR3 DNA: TGTGCCAGCAGTGCAGACTCGGGACTAGTCTTCTACGAGCAGTACTTC.

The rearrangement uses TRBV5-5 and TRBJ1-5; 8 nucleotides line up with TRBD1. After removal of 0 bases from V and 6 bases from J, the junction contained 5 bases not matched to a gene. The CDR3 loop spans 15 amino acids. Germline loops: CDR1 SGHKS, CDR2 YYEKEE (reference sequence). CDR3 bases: TGTGCCAGCAGCTTGGCCTGGACAGGGAGTCAGCCCCAGCATTTT. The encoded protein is CASSLAWTGSQPQHF.

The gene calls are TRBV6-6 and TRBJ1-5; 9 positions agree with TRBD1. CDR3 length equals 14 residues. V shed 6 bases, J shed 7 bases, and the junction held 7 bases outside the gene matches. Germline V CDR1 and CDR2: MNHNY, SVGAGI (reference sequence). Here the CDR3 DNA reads TGTGCCAGCAGGTCGACAGGGGGGAGCCAGCCCCAGCATTTT. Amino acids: CASRSTGGSQPQHF.

Written as DNA, the CDR3 is TGTGCCAGCTTCTCCGCACCTTATACAGACACAGATACGCAGTATTTT. This sequence encodes CASFSAPYTDTDTQYF. V gene TRBV28 combines with J gene TRBJ2-3; D is ambiguous. The CDR3 spans 16 residues. Germline CDR1 and CDR2: MDHEN and SYDVKM. Trimming stripped 8 bases from V and 2 bases from J, with 20 bases between.

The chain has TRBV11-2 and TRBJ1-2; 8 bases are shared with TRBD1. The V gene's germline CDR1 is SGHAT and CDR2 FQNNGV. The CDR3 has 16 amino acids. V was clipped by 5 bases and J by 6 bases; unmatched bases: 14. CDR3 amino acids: CASSPPGTGRFDGYTF. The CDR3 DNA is TGTGCCAGCAGCCCTCCGGGGACAGGAAGGTTTGATGGCTACACCTTC.

CDR3 sequence reads: CASSLRTSGGTEQFF. The CDR3 nucleotides read TGTGCCAGCAGCCTCAGGACTAGCGGGGGGACTGAGCAGTTCTTC. The rearrangement links TRBV9 to TRBJ2-1; 14 bases are a match to TRBD2. The CDR3 is 15 residues long. Trimming cost V 4 bases and J 9 bases; bases outside gene matches: 6. The germline V gene has CDR1 SGDLS and CDR2 YYNGEE.

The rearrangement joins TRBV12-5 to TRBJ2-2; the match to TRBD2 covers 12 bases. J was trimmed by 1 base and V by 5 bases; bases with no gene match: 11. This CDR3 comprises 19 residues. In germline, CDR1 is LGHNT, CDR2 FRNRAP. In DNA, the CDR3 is TGTGCTAGTGGTCCACGCCCACTAGCGGGGGGTCAGAACACCGGGGAGCTGTTTTTT. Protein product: CASGPRPLAGGQNTGELFF.

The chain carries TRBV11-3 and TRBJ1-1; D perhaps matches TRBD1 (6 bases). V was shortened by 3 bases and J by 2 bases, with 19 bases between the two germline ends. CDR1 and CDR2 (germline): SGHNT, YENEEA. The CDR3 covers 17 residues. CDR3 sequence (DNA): TGTGCCAGCAGCTTGAGTACAGGGTCCCTAAGCAACACTGAAGCTTTCTTT. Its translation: CASSLSTGSLSNTEAFF.

CDR3 sequence reads: CASAGQHEKLFF. For the CDR3, the DNA is TGTGCCAGCGCGGGACAGCATGAAAAACTGTTTTTT. The V gene is TRBV2, the J gene TRBJ1-4; 7 bases line up with TRBD1. Per the germline V gene, CDR1 is SNHLY and CDR2 is FYNNEI. The CDR3 extends over 12 amino acids. J was trimmed by 6 bases and V by 8 bases; bases with no gene match: 3.

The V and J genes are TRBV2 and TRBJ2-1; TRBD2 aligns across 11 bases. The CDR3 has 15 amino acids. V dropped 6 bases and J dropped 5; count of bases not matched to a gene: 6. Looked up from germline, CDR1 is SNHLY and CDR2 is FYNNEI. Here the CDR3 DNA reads TGTGCCAGCAGGCCCCTAGCGGGGGGAGACAATGAGCAGTTCTTC. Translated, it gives CASRPLAGGDNEQFF.